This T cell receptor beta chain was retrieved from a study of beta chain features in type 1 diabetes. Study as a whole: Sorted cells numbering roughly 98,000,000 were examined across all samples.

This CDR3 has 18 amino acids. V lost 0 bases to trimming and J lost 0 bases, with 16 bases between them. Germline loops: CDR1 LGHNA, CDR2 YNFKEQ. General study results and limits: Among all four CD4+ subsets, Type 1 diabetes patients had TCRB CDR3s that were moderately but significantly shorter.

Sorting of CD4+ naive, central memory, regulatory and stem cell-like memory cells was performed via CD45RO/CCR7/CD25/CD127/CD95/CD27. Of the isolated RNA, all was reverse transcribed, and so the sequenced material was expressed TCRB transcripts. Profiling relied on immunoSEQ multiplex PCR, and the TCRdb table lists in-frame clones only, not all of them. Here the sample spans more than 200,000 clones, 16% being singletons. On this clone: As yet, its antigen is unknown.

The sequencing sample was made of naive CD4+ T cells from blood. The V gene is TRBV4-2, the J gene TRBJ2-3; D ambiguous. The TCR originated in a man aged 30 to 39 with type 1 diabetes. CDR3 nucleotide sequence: TGTGCCAGCAGCCAAGATAGTCGGGTAGCTGGTAGCACAGATACGCAGTATTTT. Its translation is CASSQDSRVAGSTDTQYF.